The 17 T cell receptor beta chains below all came from one sample that was sequenced in a study of shared clonotypes between healthy human individuals. Sequencing used immunoSEQ multiplex PCR; TCRdb keeps in-frame clones, though not all of them. This sample carries over 400,000 clones, approximately 84% of them seen once, and the ten largest clones take 9.5% to 15%. The sequencing input was PBMCs. These receptors were obtained from a woman aged 40 to 50 in good health. Some clones in this sample may be carry-over from other donors' samples.

This clone was counted a single time. This sequence joins TRBV5-1 and TRBJ2-7, with 7 nucleotides matching TRBD1. Germline trimming cut 3 bases from V and 5 bases from J; bases unmatched to any gene: 5. The germline gives CDR1 SGHRS, CDR2 YFSETQ. The CDR3 consists of 13 residues. CDR3 sequence (DNA): TGCGCCAGCAGCTCGACAGGGAACCACGAGCAGTACTTC. This codes for CASSSTGNHEQYF.

The chain joins TRBV19 to TRBJ2-1; D might be TRBD1 (5 bases). This CDR3 region has 15 residues. Germline lookup yields CDR1 LNHDA and CDR2 SQIVND (reference sequence). The V gene lost 3 bases and the J gene lost 5 bases, with 14 bases spanning the gap. The CDR3 sequence: CASSMGLAGNNEQFF. CDR3 DNA sequence: TGTGCCAGTAGTATGGGGTTGGCAGGGAACAATGAGCAGTTCTTC.

This clone appeared many times. The chain couples TRBV7-9 to TRBJ2-7; no clear D gene. V lost 5 bases and J 0 bases, leaving 8 bases between the germline ends. CDR1 SEHNR and CDR2 FQNEAQ come from the germline V gene (reference sequence). CDR3 length equals 13 residues. The CDR3 reads CASSQDPSYEQYF. CDR3 DNA sequence: TGTGCCAGCAGCCAGGACCCCTCCTACGAGCAGTACTTC. Full variable domain (remainder filled in from reference TRBV7-9 and TRBJ2-7): DTGVSQNPRHKITKRGQNVTFRCDPISEHNRLYWYRQTLGQGPEFLTYFQNEAQLEKSRLLSDRFSAERPKGSFSTLEIQRTEQGDSAMYLCASSQDPSYEQYFGPGTRLTVT.

To note about this clone: A far larger clone is one base from this, pointing to a likely read error. The rearrangement joins TRBV5-6 to TRBJ2-7, with 10 bases identical to TRBD1. CDR1 SGHDT and CDR2 YYEEEE come from the germline V gene. The CDR3 has 18 residues. The DNA of the CDR3 is TGTGCCAGCAGCTCCCACCGGGACAGGGGTATCGTTACCTACGGGCAGTACTTC. Residues: CASSSHRDRGIVTYGQYF.

The J gene is TRBJ2-5, the V gene TRBV27; D may be TRBD1 or TRBD2 (5 bases each). Deletions cut 5 bases from V and 5 bases from J, with 21 bases between. Germline CDR1 reads MNHEY; CDR2 reads SMNVEV (reference sequence). This CDR3 has 16 residues. The CDR3, as DNA: TGTGCCAGCAGTCGTGGGGGAATGGCGGAATATGAGACCCAGTACTTC. Translating gives CASSRGGMAEYETQYF.

As concerns this clone: A far larger clone is off by one base, so a read error is likely. The genes are TRBV4-2 and TRBJ1-5, with a tentative D call TRBD1 (6 bases). The CDR3 runs to 18 residues. Germline values: CDR1 LGHNA, CDR2 YNFKEQ. CDR3 residues: CASSQQHYQQGSRQPLHF. CDR3 nucleotide sequence: TGTGCCAGCAGCCAACAGCATTACCAACAGGGTTCAAGGCAGCCCCTGCATTTT.

This clone was found once. The chain employs TRBV4-2 and TRBJ2-1, with a weak D call TRBD2 (6 bases). CDR3 length: 14 residues. The V end lost 1 base, the J end lost 7 bases, and 11 bases lay between the germline ends. Germline V gene lookup returns CDR1 LGHNA and CDR2 YNFKEQ. The CDR3 here is CASSQGGGKNEQFF. The CDR3 DNA reads as TGTGCCAGCAGCCAAGGAGGCGGGAAGAATGAGCAGTTCTTC.

A word on this clone: It is likely a read error: a sequence one base away is far more abundant. In the same sample, other DNA sequences code for this CDR3. This chain joins TRBV27 and TRBJ2-7, with 12 bases identical to TRBD2. The CDR3 has 14 residues. The germline V gene encodes CDR1 MNHEY and CDR2 SMNVEV (reference sequence). This CDR3 is CASSSGTSGYEQYF. The CDR3 coding sequence is TGCGCCAGCAGTTCCGGGACTAGCGGGTACGAGCAGTACTTC.

This chain joins TRBV19 and TRBJ1-2; the D gene is possibly TRBD1 (6 bases). Germline-derived CDR1 and CDR2 are LNHDA and SQIVND (reference sequence). CDR3 length equals 14 residues. V was trimmed by 3 bases and J by 0 bases, leaving 8 bases between them. CDR3 amino acids: CASSITGPNYGYTF. CDR3 sequence (DNA): TGTGCCAGTAGTATCACAGGGCCTAACTATGGCTACACCTTC.

This clone has just a few counts. Different DNA sequences within this sample yield the same CDR3. V and J are TRBV5-1 and TRBJ1-1, with a weak D call TRBD1 (5 bases). CDR3 length equals 13 residues. Looked up from germline, CDR1 is SGHRS and CDR2 is YFSETQ. Trimming took off 3 bases at V and 0 bases at J, with 6 bases between the two ends. CDR3 region: CASSSQVNTEAFF. The CDR3 DNA reads as TGCGCCAGCAGCTCACAGGTGAACACTGAAGCTTTCTTT.

The chain combines TRBV7-2 with TRBJ2-2, with TRBD2 as a possible D gene (5 bases). This CDR3 contains 15 residues. Germline CDR1 SGHTA, CDR2 FQGNSA. Trimming took 1 base from V and 1 from J, leaving 7 bases between them. CDR3 loop: CASSLGSGNTGELFF. CDR3 coding DNA: TGTGCCAGCAGCTTAGGGAGCGGGAACACCGGGGAGCTGTTTTTT.

This clone was observed a single time. The rearrangement uses TRBV19 and TRBJ1-2; 7 positions agree with TRBD1. With V trimmed by 6 bases and J by 5 bases, 12 bases remained unmatched. Per the germline V gene, CDR1 is LNHDA and CDR2 is SQIVND (reference sequence). The CDR3 length is 15 residues. CDR3 amino acids: CASRAGRGQRYGYTF. The CDR3 bases are TGTGCCAGTAGGGCAGGCCGGGGACAGAGATATGGCTACACCTTC.

This clone was counted between two and nine times. This chain uses TRBV2 with TRBJ1-5; TRBD1 aligns across 8 bases. Germline V lookup: CDR1 SNHLY, CDR2 FYNNEI. Germline trimming cut 8 bases from V and 2 bases from J; bases unmatched to any gene: 8. There are 15 residues in the CDR3. CDR3 amino acids: CASHPRDRRNQPQHF. The CDR3 coding sequence is TGTGCCAGCCACCCCCGGGACAGGCGCAATCAGCCCCAGCATTTT.

J is TRBJ1-3 and V is TRBV7-8; no clear D. There are 14 residues in the CDR3. Germline CDR1 and CDR2: SGHVS and FQNEAQ. CDR3: CASSRTNSGNTIYF. CDR3 bases: TGTGCAAGCTCACGGACGAACTCTGGAAACACCATATATTTT.

The chain combines TRBV6-1 with TRBJ1-2; 7 bases fit TRBD1. J was trimmed by 4 bases and V by 0 bases; bases with no gene match: 5. The CDR3 runs to 15 residues. Per germline, CDR1 MNHNS and CDR2 SASEGT. CDR3 nucleotide sequence: TGTGCCAGCAGTGAAGCGGGGGCAGGGGGCTATGGCTACACCTTC. Residues: CASSEAGAGGYGYTF.

Worth noting for this clone: A far larger clone is just one base off, so this is likely a read error. The chain joins TRBV28 to TRBJ2-2; D call uncertain. There are 17 residues in the CDR3. Per germline, CDR1 MDHEN and CDR2 SYDVKM. The chain's CDR3 is CASSSSPSGTNTVELFF. DNA of the CDR3: TGTGCCAGCAGTTCGTCCCCTAGTGGAACGAACACCGTGGAGCTGTTTTTT.

A word on this clone: A far larger clone lies a single base away; this is likely a read error. The same CDR3 arises from other DNA sequences in this sample as well. The chain uses TRBV6-1 and TRBJ2-7, with a tentative D call TRBD1 (6 bases). CDR1 MNHNS and CDR2 SASEGT come from the germline V gene. The CDR3 is made up of 15 amino acids. Written as DNA, the CDR3 is TGTGCCAGTAGTGAAGCCCTAGGGGGTAGCTACGAGCAGTACTTC. This translates into CASSEALGGSYEQYF.